This record covers a single T cell receptor (beta chain). This clonotype was counted a few times. Its binding antigen is unknown. Nothing much larger sits one base from this clone, and base qualities are not available. This record belongs to a study of T-cell memory formation after mild COVID-19 (dated by TCRdb to about 2021). Regarding the complete study: Most TCR sequence clusters were specific to one of the two donors. T-cell clones expanding and contracting after mild COVID-19 in a couple of donors were tracked by longitudinal TCRalpha and TCRbeta repertoire sequencing. Two young, previously healthy adult volunteers made up the cohort, one male and one female. Points the paper makes about the study in general: From day 15 to 85, contracting clones showed balanced CD4/CD8 phenotypes, whereas a second wave of clones that expanded from day 15 to 37 leaned towards CD4+. Some responding clones were detected in pre-infection memory, suggesting pre-existing cross-reactive memory T cells joined the SARS-CoV-2 response. SARS-CoV-2 specificity was not confirmed for the second-wave clones peaking on day 37. Contracting CD4+ clones were found mainly in CM and EM memory subsets, while CD8+ clones were enriched in EMRA. Only a couple of mild cases were covered in the study, and larger cohorts including severe cases with pre-infection samples were considered necessary.

The instrument was an Illumina NovaSeq 6000. cDNA libraries for TCRalpha and TCRbeta were prepared by 5'RACE using constant-segment primers, with sample barcodes and unique molecular identifiers added. Trizol reagent was used to extract RNA from every sample. Libraries were amplified in two PCR steps, with a second sample barcode and Illumina TruSeq adapters added in the second step. Sequencing of the libraries was done on an Illumina NovaSeq, producing 2 x 150 bp paired-end reads. On the study's bioinformatics: Demultiplexing of reads and collapsing into UMI-guided consensus sequences were performed with migec v1.2.7. With mixcr v2.1.11, UMI consensuses were aligned to TRA and TRB V and J templates and assembled into clonotypes. A clonotype was counted as expanded or contracted only if both edgeR and NoisET called the change significant, with noise models trained on biological replicates. For edgeR calls, the cutoffs were a false discovery rate-adjusted p below 0.01 and a log2 fold-change threshold of 1. PCA with hierarchical clustering of max-normalized trajectories of the 1000 most abundant clonotypes was used as exploratory dynamics analysis. Separately sequenced CD4+ and CD8+ repertoires were used to assign the CD4 or CD8 phenotype of responding clones. TCRdb's own reprocessing of the public reads used fastp at Q25 and MiXCR and kept productive beta chains. A single entry per CDR3 protein holds the most common genes and DNA from its merged rows. For this entry, the V and J calls and clone size follow TCRdb and not the study's own pipeline. The sample table contains more than 150,000 distinct CDR3 sequences; only one count was recorded for roughly 18% of them. More than 3% of the sample lies in the top ten.

Compared with germline, V lacks 5 bases and J lacks 1 base; bases without a gene match: 10. The germline V gene (reference sequence) specifies MNHEY as CDR1 and SMNVEV as CDR2. The CDR3 contains 17 residues, cysteine and phenylalanine counted. Just the 51-base CDR3 DNA is kept, in frame starting at base 1. Ficoll-Paque density gradient centrifugation was the method used to isolate PBMCs. Sequencing input: PBMCs or a T cell subset sorted from them (not recorded which). This clonotype originated in a man aged 18 to 29 who had mild COVID-19 (a few samples of this study predate the infection). The sample titles of this study are shuffled in the database, so cell type and time point are left out; the donor was told from shared clones. This receptor chain uses TRBV27 and TRBJ2-2; TRBD1 fits 7 bases in the junction. Here is the DNA: TGTGCCAGCAGTCCCTTGGGACAGCCTTGGAACACCGGGGAGCTGTTTTTT. This gives the protein CASSPLGQPWNTGELFF.